This T cell receptor beta chain was captured by sequencing in a study of blood T cell repertoires in COVID-19. As for the study in general: Samples came from the United States, Italy and Spain, spanning acute and convalescent COVID-19. From T cells, B-cell-depleted T cells, or PBMCs came the material, which was cDNA or gDNA.

The V gene end was trimmed by 6 bases and the J gene end by 3 bases; junction bases not matched to a gene: 9. Germline lookup yields CDR1 SNHLY and CDR2 FYNNEI. This CDR3 has 15 amino acids. Methods used by the authors: Amplification of reference gene primers provided the estimated nucleated cell counts. Here immunoSEQ multiplex PCR was the method, and the copy in TCRdb shows in-frame clones only, minus some. The V and J calls and clone size are taken from that table; D and trimming were inferred from the DNA. The table includes 50,000 or so clones, roughly 90% detected once. This TCR was recovered from a human donor in a cohort sampled during active COVID-19. The specimen sequenced was peripheral blood. This rearrangement joins TRBV2 to TRBJ2-5; 8 nucleotides align to TRBD2. As DNA, the CDR3 is TGTGCCAGCAGCTTAAGCGGGAGAGTGGAAGAGACCCAGTACTTC. Protein product: CASSLSGRVEETQYF.